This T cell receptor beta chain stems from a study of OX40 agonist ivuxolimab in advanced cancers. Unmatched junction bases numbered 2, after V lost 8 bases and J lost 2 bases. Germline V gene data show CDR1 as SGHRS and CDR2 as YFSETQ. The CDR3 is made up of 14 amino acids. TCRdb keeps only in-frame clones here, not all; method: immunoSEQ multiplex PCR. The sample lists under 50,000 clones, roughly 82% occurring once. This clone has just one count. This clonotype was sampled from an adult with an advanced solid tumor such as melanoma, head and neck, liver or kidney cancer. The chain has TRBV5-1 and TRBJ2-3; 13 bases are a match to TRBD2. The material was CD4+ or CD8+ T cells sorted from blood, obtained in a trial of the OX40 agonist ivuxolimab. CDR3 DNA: TGCGCCAGTACTAGCGGGAGGGTCACAGATACGCAGTATTTT. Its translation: CASTSGRVTDTQYF.